This entry lists 18 T cell receptor beta chains sequenced from one sample in a study of early T cells in non-severe SARS-CoV-2 infection. One entry per CDR3 protein results from TCRdb running MiXCR on the 5' RACE reads. The repertoire includes about 32,000 distinct CDR3 sequences, around 5.2% of them detected once, and approximately 3.6% sits in the top ten. The sample comprised whole blood. The source of these receptors is an adult who was a healthcare worker with PCR-confirmed SARS-CoV-2 infection or an uninfected control (not recorded which).

This clonotype was seen many times. The chain recombines TRBV20-1 with TRBJ2-1; a weak D match, TRBD2 (5 bases). Trimming left V 3 bases short and J 0 bases short, with 9 bases between. Germline CDR1 reads DFQATT; CDR2 reads SNEGSKA (reference sequence). CDR3 length: 14 residues. This chain's CDR3 is CSASKGSSYNEQFF. DNA for the CDR3: TGCAGTGCTAGTAAAGGGAGCTCCTACAATGAGCAGTTCTTC.

The V gene is TRBV2, the J gene TRBJ2-4; D is unresolved. CDR3 length equals 16 residues. V shed 5 bases and J shed 3 bases, with 17 bases lying between them. From germline, CDR1 is SNHLY and CDR2 FYNNEI. The CDR3 bases are TGTGCCAGCAGTATAGGGCTCGGCCTGAGCAAAAACATTCAGTACTTC. As protein: CASSIGLGLSKNIQYF.

As concerns this clonotype: This may be a read error, as it is one base from a much larger clone. This chain connects TRBV7-9 to TRBJ2-3, with 15 bases lining up with TRBD2. This CDR3 has 23 residues. V trimming: 4 bases; J trimming: 2 bases; junction bases outside the gene matches: 22. Germline V gene lookup returns CDR1 SEHNR and CDR2 FQNEAQ (reference sequence). CDR3 protein: CASSSNPGRRTSGRARTTDTQYF. The CDR3 DNA reads TGTGCCAGCAGCTCTAATCCCGGGCGGCGGACTAGCGGGAGGGCCAGGACCACAGATACGCAGTATTTT.

The chain has TRBV5-6 and TRBJ2-1; D is uncertain. CDR1 and CDR2 (germline): SGHDT, YYEEEE. Trimming pared 0 bases from V and 0 bases from J, leaving 7 bases between. The CDR3 is made up of 15 amino acids. The CDR3 here is CASSLVESSYNEQFF. Written as DNA, the CDR3 is TGTGCCAGCAGCTTGGTTGAGAGCTCCTACAATGAGCAGTTCTTC.

The V gene is TRBV7-2, the J gene TRBJ2-3; 10 bases match TRBD2. Germline trimming cut 5 bases from V and 4 bases from J; bases unmatched to any gene: 9. The CDR3 totals 16 residues. Germline CDR1 and CDR2: SGHTA and FQGNSA. The CDR3 region is CASSHQSGRASDTQYF. CDR3 bases: TGTGCCAGCAGCCACCAAAGCGGGAGGGCCTCAGATACGCAGTATTTT.

This clonotype appeared many times. The genes are TRBV7-6 and TRBJ2-1, with 12 bases fitting TRBD2. Trimming cost V 4 bases and J 7 bases; bases outside gene matches: 5. The CDR3 sequence is 15 residues long. Germline lookup yields CDR1 SGHVS and CDR2 FNYEAQ. The CDR3 DNA sequence: TGTGCCAGCAGCTCCTTAGGGACTAGCGGGAATGAGCAGTTCTTC. This codes for CASSSLGTSGNEQFF.

The chain joins TRBV28 to TRBJ1-1, with D perhaps TRBD1 (6 bases). V shed 7 bases and J shed 0 bases, with 12 bases lying between them. CDR1 MDHEN and CDR2 SYDVKM come from the germline V gene. This CDR3 spans 14 amino acids. CDR3 region: CASIRRGMNTEAFF. The CDR3 DNA follows: TGTGCCAGCATCCGGAGGGGGATGAACACTGAAGCTTTCTTT.

About this clonotype: The junction differs from germline at one of its ends, possibly a read error. The rearrangement joins TRBV20-1 to TRBJ1-4; D possibly corresponds to TRBD1 (6 bases). CDR1 is DFQATT, CDR2 SNEGSKA, per germline (reference sequence). The CDR3 extends over 15 amino acids. Here the CDR3 reads CSARRGVAANEILFF. In DNA form, the CDR3 reads TGCAGTGCTAGAAGGGGGGTAGCAGCTAATGAAATACTGTTTTTT.

The chain carries TRBV6-4 and TRBJ2-3, with TRBD2 matching 7 bases. From germline, CDR1 is MRHNA and CDR2 SNTAGT. The CDR3 is 13 amino acids. V lost 4 bases, J lost 5 bases, and 3 bases stayed unmatched. CDR3 residues: CASSAGGEDTQYF. CDR3 DNA: TGTGCCAGCAGTGCGGGAGGAGAAGATACGCAGTATTTT.

The table lists this clonotype with a few counts. The rearrangement joins TRBV28 to TRBJ1-2; TRBD1 matches at 7 bases. V lost 5 bases and J lost 2; bases outside the gene matches: 8. From germline, CDR1 is MDHEN and CDR2 SYDVKM. This CDR3 has 15 amino acids. Here the CDR3 reads CASSLETGRNYGYTF. In DNA, the CDR3 is TGTGCCAGCAGTCTGGAGACAGGGAGGAACTATGGCTACACCTTC.

This clonotype has a count of ten or more. V usage is TRBV2 and J usage is TRBJ2-3; 7 bases fit TRBD1. The junction had 5 bases not matched to a gene; V was cut back by 6 bases and J by 8 bases. The germline CDR1 and CDR2 sequences are SNHLY and FYNNEI. The CDR3 consists of 12 residues. The CDR3 is CASRVQGVTQYF. CDR3 bases: TGTGCCAGCAGGGTTCAGGGGGTTACGCAGTATTTT.

CDR3: CASSFYPKGFVETQYF. As DNA, the CDR3 is TGTGCCAGCAGTTTTTACCCAAAAGGTTTTGTAGAGACCCAGTACTTC. The chain has TRBV28 and TRBJ2-5; D remains unclear. The germline V gene encodes CDR1 MDHEN and CDR2 SYDVKM. Between the trimmed V and J ends, which lost 3 bases and 4 bases, there was a span of 18 bases. The CDR3 length is 16 residues.

The CDR3 DNA reads as TGTGCCATCTCACGTCAGGGAGGAATGAACACTGAAGCTTTCTTT. The encoded protein is CAISRQGGMNTEAFF. V is TRBV6-6 and J is TRBJ1-1; a possible D gene is TRBD1 (5 bases). The length of the CDR3 is 15 residues. Germline CDR1 is MNHNY and CDR2 is SVGAGI (reference sequence). V was cut by 10 bases and J by 0 bases, with 18 bases left in between.

In its sample, this clonotype was seen many times. The chain couples TRBV4-1 to TRBJ2-1; D is unresolved. V dropped 2 bases and J dropped 5 bases, with 16 bases sitting between them. CDR1 and CDR2 (germline): MGHRA, YSYEKL. The CDR3 spans 16 residues. CDR3 DNA: TGCGCCAGCAGCCAATATCCCGGACCCGGAAACAATGAGCAGTTCTTC. It is translated as CASSQYPGPGNNEQFF.

There are many counts of this clonotype. V gene TRBV7-9 combines with J gene TRBJ2-3; D possibly corresponds to TRBD2 (5 bases). This CDR3 is 17 amino acids long. Trimming removed 5 bases from V and 4 bases from J, with 22 bases in between. Per the germline V gene, CDR1 is SEHNR and CDR2 is FQNEAQ (reference sequence). CDR3 protein: CASSGPAKLATPDTQYF. The CDR3 DNA is TGTGCCAGCAGCGGACCGGCCAAGCTAGCAACCCCAGATACGCAGTATTTT.

This clonotype was counted many times. This chain joins TRBV6-5 and TRBJ1-1; tentatively, D is TRBD1 (5 bases). The CDR3 consists of 14 residues. V dropped 2 bases and J dropped 6 bases, with 13 bases sitting between them. CDR1 and CDR2 from the germline V gene are MNHEY and SVGAGI. DNA of the CDR3: TGTGCCAGCAGTTACCAGGGTTTGAGCGCTGAAGCTTTCTTT. This sequence encodes CASSYQGLSAEAFF.

This clonotype appeared many times. The chain has TRBV28 and TRBJ1-2; 7 bases are a match to TRBD1. Unmatched junction bases numbered 5, after V lost 8 bases and J lost 8 bases. This CDR3 region has 11 residues. CDR1 is MDHEN and CDR2 is SYDVKM in the germline V gene. The CDR3 DNA follows: TGTGCCAGCTCTCCGGACAGGGGCTACACCTTC. Protein: CASSPDRGYTF.

This clonotype was observed a handful of times. The chain uses TRBV29-1 and TRBJ2-7; 8 bases match TRBD1. This CDR3 is built from 15 residues. Looked up from germline, CDR1 is SQVTM and CDR2 is ANQGSEA. With 7 bases clipped from V and 3 bases from J, the junction kept 14 bases outside the gene matches. DNA of the CDR3: TGCAGCGCGGGTTCGGAAGGGACAGGTCACTACGAGCAGTACTTC. It is translated as CSAGSEGTGHYEQYF.